The sequence of this T cell receptor (beta chain) was determined in a study of cytomegalovirus exposure and HLA in healthy donors. The PCR ran on 60 Vbeta and 13 Jbeta primers. This table comes from immunoSEQ multiplex PCR, and its TCRdb copy is limited to in-frame clones, with some not included. Altogether 50,000 or so clones are present, 60% to 75% being singletons, with the ten largest covering about 9.7%. As for this clone: Its antigen is undetermined.

Germline V gene lookup returns CDR1 SGHTS and CDR2 YDEGEE. The CDR3 runs to 18 residues. Trimming cost V 0 bases and J 0 bases, with 17 bases left between them. Findings and limits, study-wide: Earlier analysis yielded a pattern in which most TCR beta V segments were productive about 87% or about 30% of the time. Later on, analysis showed that most CMV-associated TCR beta chains appeared to be HLA-restricted.

The TCR originated in a woman aged 50 to 60 in good health and CMV-seronegative. V usage is TRBV5-8 and J usage is TRBJ2-3, with D possibly being TRBD2 (5 bases). Sequenced material: PBMCs. The CDR3: CASSLAGSGNPSTDTQYF. CDR3 sequence (DNA): TGTGCCAGCAGCTTGGCGGGATCCGGAAACCCAAGCACAGATACGCAGTATTTT.